This T cell receptor (beta chain) derives from a study of blood T cells in healthy people across ages. General study points: Diversity was higher, and naive CD4+ cells more numerous, in long-lived donors than in aged donors.

As concerns this clonotype: Its matching antigen is unknown. One end of the junction varies from germline; a read error may be responsible.

This CDR3 has 16 amino acids. The germline V gene encodes CDR1 MGHDK and CDR2 SYGVNS. Alongside a J-beta primer mix, a sample-barcoded 5' primer served in a second PCR lasting roughly 7 to 11 cycles. Researchers report that each sample yielded at least 3 million CDR3-containing paired-end reads. TCRdb recomputed calls from the 5' RACE reads with MiXCR, one row per CDR3 protein. The table records 1.5 million to 1.8 million distinct CDR3 sequences, 35% to 45% of them present only once. This TCR was sampled from a woman between 18 and 29 years old in good health. The chain recombines TRBV25-1 with TRBJ1-4; weak D call: TRBD1 (6 bases). Source material: blood. The chain's CDR3 is CVSSPMGGARSEKLFF. CDR3 DNA: TGTGTCAGCAGCCCAATGGGGGGGGCTCGGTCCGAAAAACTGTTTTTT.